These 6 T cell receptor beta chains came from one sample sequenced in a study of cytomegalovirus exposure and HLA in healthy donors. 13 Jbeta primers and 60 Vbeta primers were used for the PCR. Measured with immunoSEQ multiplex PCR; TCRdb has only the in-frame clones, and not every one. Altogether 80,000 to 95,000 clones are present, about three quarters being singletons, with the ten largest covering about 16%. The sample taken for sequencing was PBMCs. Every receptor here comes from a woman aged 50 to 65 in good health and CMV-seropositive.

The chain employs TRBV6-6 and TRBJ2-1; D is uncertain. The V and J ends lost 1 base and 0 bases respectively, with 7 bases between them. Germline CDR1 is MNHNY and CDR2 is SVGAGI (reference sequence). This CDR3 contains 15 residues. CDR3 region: CASSYFESSYNEQFF. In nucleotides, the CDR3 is TGTGCCAGCAGTTACTTCGAGAGCTCCTACAATGAGCAGTTCTTC.

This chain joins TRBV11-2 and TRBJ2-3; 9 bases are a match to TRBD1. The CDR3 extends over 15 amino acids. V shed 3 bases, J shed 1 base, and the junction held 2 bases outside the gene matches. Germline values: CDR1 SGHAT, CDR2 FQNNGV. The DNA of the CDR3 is TGTGCCAGCAGCTTCGGGACAGGGCGCACAGATACGCAGTATTTT. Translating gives CASSFGTGRTDTQYF. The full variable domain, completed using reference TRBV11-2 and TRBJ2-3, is EAGVAQSPRYKIIEKRQSVAFWCNPISGHATLYWYQQILGQGPKLLIQFQNNGVVDDSQLPKDRFSAERLKGVDSTLKIQPAKLEDSAVYLCASSFGTGRTDTQYFGPGTRLTVL.

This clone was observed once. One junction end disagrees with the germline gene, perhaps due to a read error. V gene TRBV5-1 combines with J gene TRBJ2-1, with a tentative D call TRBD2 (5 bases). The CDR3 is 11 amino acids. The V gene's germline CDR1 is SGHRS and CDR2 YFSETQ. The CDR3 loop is CASATTNVQFF. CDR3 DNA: TGCGCCAGCGCGACTACGAATGTGCAGTTCTTC.

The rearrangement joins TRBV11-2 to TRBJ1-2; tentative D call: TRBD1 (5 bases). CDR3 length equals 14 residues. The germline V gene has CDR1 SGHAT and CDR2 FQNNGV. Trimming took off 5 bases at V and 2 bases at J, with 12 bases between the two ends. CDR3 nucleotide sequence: TGTGCCAGCAGCCCGACTCGGGGGAACTATGGCTACACCTTC. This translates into CASSPTRGNYGYTF.

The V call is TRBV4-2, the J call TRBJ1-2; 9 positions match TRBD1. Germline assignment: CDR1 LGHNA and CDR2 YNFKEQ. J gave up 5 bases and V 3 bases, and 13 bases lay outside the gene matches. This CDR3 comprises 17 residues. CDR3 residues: CASSQVTGGAGVYGYTF. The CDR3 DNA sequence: TGTGCCAGCAGCCAGGTGACAGGGGGGGCTGGCGTTTATGGCTACACCTTC.

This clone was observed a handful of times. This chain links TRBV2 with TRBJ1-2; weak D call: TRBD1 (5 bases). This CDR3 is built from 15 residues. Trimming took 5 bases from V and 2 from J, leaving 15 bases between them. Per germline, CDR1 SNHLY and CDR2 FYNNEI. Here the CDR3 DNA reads TGTGCCAGCAGTTATCGCAGGGAATTAAACTATGGCTACACCTTC. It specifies CASSYRRELNYGYTF.